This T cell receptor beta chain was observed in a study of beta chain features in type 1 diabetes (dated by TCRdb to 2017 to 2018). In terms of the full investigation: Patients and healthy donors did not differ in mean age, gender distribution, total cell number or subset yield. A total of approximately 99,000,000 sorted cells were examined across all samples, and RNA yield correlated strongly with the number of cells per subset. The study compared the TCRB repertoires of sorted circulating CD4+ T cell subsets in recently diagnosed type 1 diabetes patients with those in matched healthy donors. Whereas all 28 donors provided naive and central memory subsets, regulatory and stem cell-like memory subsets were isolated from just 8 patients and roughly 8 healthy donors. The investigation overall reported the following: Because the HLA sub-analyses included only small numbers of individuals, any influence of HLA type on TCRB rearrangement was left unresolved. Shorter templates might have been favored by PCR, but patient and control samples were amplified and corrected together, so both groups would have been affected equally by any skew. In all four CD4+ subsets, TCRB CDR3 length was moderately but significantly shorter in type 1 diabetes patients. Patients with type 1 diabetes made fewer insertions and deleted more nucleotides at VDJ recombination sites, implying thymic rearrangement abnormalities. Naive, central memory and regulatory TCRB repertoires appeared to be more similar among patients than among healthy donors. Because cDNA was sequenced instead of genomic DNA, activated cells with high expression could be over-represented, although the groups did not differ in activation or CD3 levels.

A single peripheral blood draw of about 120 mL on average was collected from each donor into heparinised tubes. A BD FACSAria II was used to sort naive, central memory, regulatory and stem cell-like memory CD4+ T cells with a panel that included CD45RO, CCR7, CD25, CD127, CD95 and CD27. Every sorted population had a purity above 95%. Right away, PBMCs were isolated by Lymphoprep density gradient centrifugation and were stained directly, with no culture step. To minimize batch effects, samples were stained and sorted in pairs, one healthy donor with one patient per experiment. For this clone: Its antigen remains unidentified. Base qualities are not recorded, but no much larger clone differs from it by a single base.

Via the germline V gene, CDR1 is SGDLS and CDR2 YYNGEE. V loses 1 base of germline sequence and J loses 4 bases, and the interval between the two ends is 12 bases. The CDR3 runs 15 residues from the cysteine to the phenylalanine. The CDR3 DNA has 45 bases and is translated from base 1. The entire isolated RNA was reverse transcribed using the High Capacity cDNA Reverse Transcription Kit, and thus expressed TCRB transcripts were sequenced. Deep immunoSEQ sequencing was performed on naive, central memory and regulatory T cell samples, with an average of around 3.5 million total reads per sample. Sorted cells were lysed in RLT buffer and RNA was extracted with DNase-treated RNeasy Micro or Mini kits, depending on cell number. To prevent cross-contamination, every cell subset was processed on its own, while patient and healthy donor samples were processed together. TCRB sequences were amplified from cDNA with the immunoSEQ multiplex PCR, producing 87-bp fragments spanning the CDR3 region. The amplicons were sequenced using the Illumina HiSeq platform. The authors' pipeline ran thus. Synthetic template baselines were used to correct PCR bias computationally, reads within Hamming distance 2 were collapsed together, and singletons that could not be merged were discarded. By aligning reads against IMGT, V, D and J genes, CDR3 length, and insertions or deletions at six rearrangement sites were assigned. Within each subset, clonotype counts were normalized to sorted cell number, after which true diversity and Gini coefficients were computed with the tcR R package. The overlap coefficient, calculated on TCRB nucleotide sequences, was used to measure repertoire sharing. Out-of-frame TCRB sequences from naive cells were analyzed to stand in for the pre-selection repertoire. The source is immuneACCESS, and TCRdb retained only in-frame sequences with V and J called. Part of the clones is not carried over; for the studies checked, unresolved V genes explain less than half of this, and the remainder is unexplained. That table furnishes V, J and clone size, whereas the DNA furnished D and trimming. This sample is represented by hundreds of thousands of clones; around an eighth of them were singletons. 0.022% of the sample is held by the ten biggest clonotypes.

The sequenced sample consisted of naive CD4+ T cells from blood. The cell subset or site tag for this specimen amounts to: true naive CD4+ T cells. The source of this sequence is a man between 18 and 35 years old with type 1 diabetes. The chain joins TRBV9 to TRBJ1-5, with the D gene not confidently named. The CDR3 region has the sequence CASSVSVDNNQPQHF. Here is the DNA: TGTGCCAGCAGCGTATCCGTTGACAATAATCAGCCCCAGCATTTT.